This entry lists 26 T cell receptor beta chains sequenced from one sample in a study of shared clonotypes between healthy human individuals (dated by TCRdb to about 2020). Preparation of the library involved the immunoSEQ multiplex PCR assay. The table comes from immuneACCESS by way of TCRdb, which keeps in-frame sequences with V and J called. Part of the clones is missing from these tables; in studies checked, under half for an unresolved V gene and the rest for unknown reasons. Present in this sample are 2 million to 3 million clones, 93% of which were seen just once. The top ten constitute 0.36% of the sample. Sequencing was performed on naive CD4+ T cells from PBMCs. The meaning of the sample's cell subset or site label: CD45RA+ positively selected. These receptors all stem from a man aged 18 to 29 in good health. Some clones in this sample may be carry-over from other donors' samples.

The chain recombines TRBV6-5 with TRBJ1-1, with D maybe TRBD1 (5 bases). The CDR3 covers 15 residues. V was clipped by 5 bases and J by 1 base, with 14 bases between them. Germline assignment: CDR1 MNHEY and CDR2 SVGAGI. CDR3: CASSPRGTANTEAFF. The CDR3 DNA sequence: TGTGCCAGCAGTCCACGGGGGACGGCGAACACTGAAGCTTTCTTT.

The chain joins TRBV4-1 to TRBJ2-1; 13 positions match TRBD2. Trimming took 3 bases from V and 6 from J; bases not matched to a gene: 5. CDR1 and CDR2 from the germline V gene are MGHRA and YSYEKL. The CDR3 spans 16 residues. The CDR3 DNA sequence: TGCGCCAGCAGCCACCCCACTAGCGGGAGGGCCAATGAGCAGTTCTTC. Residues: CASSHPTSGRANEQFF.

The chain recombines TRBV6-1 with TRBJ1-2; D not resolved. CDR1 MNHNS and CDR2 SASEGT come from the germline V gene. The CDR3 consists of 11 residues. Trimming removed 6 bases from V and 2 bases from J, with 4 bases in between. The CDR3 sequence is CASRINYGYTF. CDR3 nucleotide sequence: TGTGCCAGCAGAATCAACTATGGCTACACCTTC.

The chain is built from TRBV25-1 and TRBJ2-7; D unclear. The CDR3 spans 13 residues. V lost 5 bases to trimming and J lost 2 bases, with 10 bases between them. Per germline, CDR1 MGHDK and CDR2 SYGVNS. The CDR3 region has the DNA TGTGCCAGCAGTCGAGACACCGCCTACGAGCAGTACTTC. Its translation is CASSRDTAYEQYF.

The chain recombines TRBV6-1 with TRBJ1-5; TRBD1 is a possible D gene (5 bases). Germline assignment: CDR1 MNHNS and CDR2 SASEGT. The CDR3 runs to 17 residues. V was pared by 0 bases and J by 2 bases, with 14 bases between. CDR3 DNA sequence: TGTGCCAGCAGTGAAGCCCGGGACCCGCGAGGCAATCAGCCCCAGCATTTT. Protein: CASSEARDPRGNQPQHF.

V and J are TRBV25-1 and TRBJ1-2; D remains unclear. V lost 6 bases, J lost 0 bases, and 11 bases lay in between. CDR3 length: 14 residues. Per germline, CDR1 MGHDK and CDR2 SYGVNS. CDR3 nucleotide sequence: TGTGCCAGCAGACCCCCCTGGGCTAACTATGGCTACACCTTC. Translation gives CASRPPWANYGYTF.

The genes are TRBV9 and TRBJ2-7; TRBD1 might be the D (6 bases). This CDR3 has 13 residues. Germline CDR1 and CDR2: SGDLS and YYNGEE. Between the trimmed V and J ends, which lost 0 bases and 5 bases, there was a span of 9 bases. In DNA form, the CDR3 reads TGTGCCAGCAGCGTAGCTGCAGGGGACGAGCAGTACTTC. This sequence encodes CASSVAAGDEQYF.

The genes are TRBV11-2 and TRBJ2-7, with 11 bases fitting TRBD1. CDR3 length: 15 amino acids. Losses at the gene ends were 5 bases for V and 4 bases for J; bases not matched to a gene: 7. Germline assignment: CDR1 SGHAT and CDR2 FQNNGV. For the CDR3, the DNA is TGTGCCAGCAGCCGCGGAAGGGACAGGGGGTACGAGCAGTACTTC. This translates into CASSRGRDRGYEQYF.

A word on this clone: The junction and the germline gene differ at one end; a read error may be behind it. V usage is TRBV5-1 and J usage is TRBJ2-3; TRBD2 agrees at 8 bases. The germline gives CDR1 SGHRS, CDR2 YFSETQ. The CDR3 covers 14 residues. CDR3 loop: CASSLSGSREALSF. CDR3 in DNA: TGCGCCAGCAGCTTGTCGGGTTCGCGGGAGGCCCTTTCCTTT.

This clone was seen a handful of times. This chain joins TRBV7-9 and TRBJ1-2; maybe TRBD1 (6 bases). Germline CDR1 and CDR2: SEHNR and FQNEAQ (reference sequence). The CDR3 covers 15 residues. Trimming took 4 bases from V and 0 from J, leaving 12 bases between them. CDR3 sequence: CASSSPQGANYGYTF. The CDR3 DNA reads TGTGCCAGCAGCTCCCCACAGGGAGCTAACTATGGCTACACCTTC.

The chain is built from TRBV18 and TRBJ2-7; the D gene is possibly TRBD2 (5 bases). The germline V gene has CDR1 KGHSH and CDR2 LQKENI. This CDR3 contains 13 residues. Trimming shortened V by 5 bases and J by 9 bases, and 17 bases separated the two germline ends. CDR3 in amino acids: CASSSDLGVGQYF. The CDR3 nucleotides are TGTGCCAGCTCATCGGACTTGGGCGTGGGGCAGTACTTC.

This chain joins TRBV25-1 and TRBJ2-1, with TRBD1 matching over 10 bases. There are 17 residues in the CDR3. From germline, CDR1 is MGHDK and CDR2 SYGVNS. With 6 bases clipped from V and 5 bases from J, the junction kept 13 bases outside the gene matches. The CDR3 nucleotides are TGTGCCAGCAGCAGTCACCGGGACAGGGGTTGGGACAATGAGCAGTTCTTC. Translated, it gives CASSSHRDRGWDNEQFF.

The genes are TRBV9 and TRBJ2-2; D is unresolved. Trimming shortened V by 4 bases and J by 0 bases, and 13 bases separated the two germline ends. Germline V lookup: CDR1 SGDLS, CDR2 YYNGEE. This CDR3 is built from 16 residues. The CDR3 DNA reads TGTGCCAGCAGCCCAAGGGCGGTCGCGAACACCGGGGAGCTGTTTTTT. Protein product: CASSPRAVANTGELFF.

This rearrangement joins TRBV19 to TRBJ2-7; D not resolved. The V gene lost 4 bases and the J gene lost 1 base, with 8 bases spanning the gap. From germline, CDR1 is LNHDA and CDR2 SQIVND (reference sequence). The CDR3 runs 13 residues. CDR3 DNA: TGTGCCAGTAGTAACCGGCTATCCTACGAGCAGTACTTC. It encodes CASSNRLSYEQYF. Supplemented by reference TRBV19 and TRBJ2-7, the full variable domain reads DGGITQSPKYLFRKEGQNVTLSCEQNLNHDAMYWYRQDPGQGLRLIYYSQIVNDFQKGDIAEGYSVSREKKESFPLTVTSAQKNPTAFYLCASSNRLSYEQYFGPGTRLTVT.

As concerns this clone: Other DNA sequences within the sample encode an identical CDR3. V and J are TRBV29-1 and TRBJ1-1; no firm D call. This CDR3 has 13 amino acids. Trimming took off 4 bases at V and 4 bases at J, with 13 bases between the two ends. CDR1 is SQVTM, CDR2 ANQGSEA, per germline. The CDR3 nucleotides read TGCAGCGTTGGCCCCCTCCGGGGCACTGAAGCTTTCTTT. This gives the protein CSVGPLRGTEAFF.

This clone was counted many times. The chain recombines TRBV5-1 with TRBJ2-2; 7 nucleotides line up with TRBD1. CDR1 is SGHRS and CDR2 is YFSETQ in the germline V gene. After removal of 7 bases from V and 7 bases from J, the junction contained 16 bases not matched to a gene. The CDR3 contains 16 residues. The CDR3 DNA sequence: TGCGCCAGCGGTGAACAGGGGACACAACTGGGCGGGGAGCTGTTTTTT. As protein: CASGEQGTQLGGELFF.

The chain couples TRBV7-2 to TRBJ2-7; TRBD1 aligns across 8 bases. The trim removed 5 bases at V and 3 bases at J, leaving 6 bases unmatched. Germline loops: CDR1 SGHTA, CDR2 FQGNSA. The CDR3 is 14 amino acids. The CDR3 reads CASSRNGQGYEQYF. CDR3 DNA: TGTGCCAGCAGCCGGAACGGACAGGGCTACGAGCAGTACTTC.

The chain recombines TRBV7-9 with TRBJ2-1; tentatively, D is TRBD2 (5 bases). Per the germline V gene, CDR1 is SEHNR and CDR2 is FQNEAQ (reference sequence). V was pared by 5 bases and J by 0 bases, with 20 bases between. The CDR3 has 18 residues. The chain's CDR3 is CASSPGRAEDLSYNEQFF. CDR3 DNA: TGTGCCAGCAGCCCTGGTAGAGCGGAGGACCTCTCCTACAATGAGCAGTTCTTC.

The chain uses TRBV6-4 and TRBJ1-6, with D unclear. Deletions cut 6 bases from V and 3 bases from J, with 6 bases between. In germline, CDR1 is MRHNA, CDR2 SNTAGT. The CDR3 has 13 residues. CDR3 loop: CASRESYNSPLHF. The CDR3, as DNA: TGTGCCAGCAGGGAAAGCTATAATTCACCCCTCCACTTT.

The rearrangement links TRBV27 to TRBJ1-5; D uncertain. The length of the CDR3 is 16 residues. The ends were cut back, 0 bases at V and 1 base at J, with 10 bases in the middle. Per germline, CDR1 MNHEY and CDR2 SMNVEV (reference sequence). The CDR3 region has the DNA TGTGCCAGCAGTTTATCGACCAGGCGCAGCAATCAGCCCCAGCATTTT. As protein: CASSLSTRRSNQPQHF.

This chain links TRBV7-9 with TRBJ2-7; D gene uncertain. CDR1 SEHNR and CDR2 FQNEAQ come from the germline V gene (reference sequence). V lost 2 bases, J lost 2 bases, and 10 bases lay in between. CDR3 length equals 14 residues. This CDR3 reads CASSLIGRAYEQYF. In DNA, the CDR3 is TGTGCCAGCAGCTTAATCGGCAGAGCCTACGAGCAGTACTTC.

This chain links TRBV28 with TRBJ2-1; 15 bases are a match to TRBD2. The CDR3 contains 15 residues. CDR1 MDHEN and CDR2 SYDVKM come from the germline V gene. The V and J ends lost 7 bases and 8 bases, in that order; junction bases with no gene match: 6. The CDR3: CASKQRTSGRDEQFF. The CDR3, as DNA: TGTGCCAGCAAACAGAGGACTAGCGGGAGGGATGAGCAGTTCTTC.

This chain links TRBV11-2 with TRBJ2-1, with TRBD1 matching 9 bases. CDR1 is SGHAT, CDR2 FQNNGV, per germline. Trimming cost V 4 bases and J 6 bases; bases outside gene matches: 10. CDR3 length: 16 residues. The CDR3 region is CASSSNSGQGGNEQFF. CDR3 nucleotides: TGTGCCAGCAGCTCCAATTCGGGACAGGGAGGCAATGAGCAGTTCTTC. Full variable domain (remainder filled in from reference TRBV11-2 and TRBJ2-1): EAGVAQSPRYKIIEKRQSVAFWCNPISGHATLYWYQQILGQGPKLLIQFQNNGVVDDSQLPKDRFSAERLKGVDSTLKIQPAKLEDSAVYLCASSSNSGQGGNEQFFGPGTRLTVL.

V usage is TRBV5-1 and J usage is TRBJ2-4, with 7 positions matching TRBD1. The V gene end was trimmed by 1 base and the J gene end by 6 bases; junction bases not matched to a gene: 4. This CDR3 has 14 residues. Germline CDR1 is SGHRS and CDR2 is YFSETQ. The CDR3 loop reads CASSLTGVGNIQYF. The CDR3 nucleotides are TGCGCCAGCAGCTTGACAGGGGTCGGAAACATTCAGTACTTC.

V gene TRBV7-9 combines with J gene TRBJ2-3, with 13 positions matching TRBD2. Losses at the gene ends were 5 bases for V and 3 bases for J; bases not matched to a gene: 14. CDR3 length: 19 amino acids. Germline CDR1 SEHNR, CDR2 FQNEAQ (reference sequence). The CDR3 region is CASSGTLAGGNRRTDTQYF. CDR3 nucleotide sequence: TGTGCCAGCAGCGGGACACTAGCGGGAGGGAACCGGAGGACAGATACGCAGTATTTT. The whole variable domain, filled in from reference TRBV7-9 and TRBJ2-3, reads DTGVSQNPRHKITKRGQNVTFRCDPISEHNRLYWYRQTLGQGPEFLTYFQNEAQLEKSRLLSDRFSAERPKGSFSTLEIQRTEQGDSAMYLCASSGTLAGGNRRTDTQYFGPGTRLTVL.

Concerning this clone itself: In the same sample, other DNA sequences code for this CDR3. The J gene is TRBJ2-4, the V gene TRBV5-1, with TRBD2 identical over 10 bases. CDR1 is SGHRS and CDR2 is YFSETQ in the germline V gene. This CDR3 is built from 14 residues. V trimming: 0 bases; J trimming: 11 bases; junction bases outside the gene matches: 5. CDR3 DNA: TGCGCCAGCAGCTTGGGCCTAGCGGGAGAGGTTCAGTACTTC. It translates to CASSLGLAGEVQYF.